The source of this T cell receptor (beta chain) is a study of control samples from healthy donors and cancer patients. This table comes from immunoSEQ multiplex PCR, and its TCRdb copy is limited to in-frame clones, with some not included. This table has 100,000 to 150,000 clones, roughly 92% appearing once. Germline CDR1 SGHRS, CDR2 YFSETQ. V was trimmed by 7 bases and J by 2 bases, leaving 8 bases between them. The CDR3 has 12 amino acids. Specimen: blood. This receptor was taken from a man aged 18 to 29 in good health. The chain employs TRBV5-1 and TRBJ2-3; D unresolved. The CDR3 sequence: CASLDPTDTQYF. As DNA, the CDR3 is TGCGCCAGCCTCGACCCCACAGATACGCAGTATTTT.